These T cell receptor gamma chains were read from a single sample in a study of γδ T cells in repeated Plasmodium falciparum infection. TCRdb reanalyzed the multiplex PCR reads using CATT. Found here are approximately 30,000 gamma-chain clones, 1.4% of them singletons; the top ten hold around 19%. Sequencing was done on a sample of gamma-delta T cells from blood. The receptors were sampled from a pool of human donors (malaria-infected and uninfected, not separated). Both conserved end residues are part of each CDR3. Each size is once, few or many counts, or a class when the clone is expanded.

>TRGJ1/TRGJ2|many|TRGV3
CATWDRRGDKKLF
TGTGCCACCTGGGACAGGCGAGGGGATAAGAAACTCTTT
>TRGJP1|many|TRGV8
CATWDNSFSGWFKIF
TGTGCCACCTGGGATAATTCGTTTAGCGGTTGGTTCAAGATATTT
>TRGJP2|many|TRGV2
CATWDGRYSSDWIKTF
TGTGCCACCTGGGACGGACGTTATAGTAGTGATTGGATCAAGACGTTT
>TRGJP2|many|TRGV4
CATWDLSDWIKTF
TGTGCCACCTGGGATTTGAGTGATTGGATCAAGACGTTT
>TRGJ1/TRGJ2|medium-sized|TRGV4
CATWDGAYKKLF
TGTGCCACCTGGGATGGTGCATATAAGAAACTCTTT
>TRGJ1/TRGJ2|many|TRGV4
CATWDGLLGYKKLF
TGTGCCACCTGGGATGGGCTCCTTGGGTATAAGAAACTCTTT
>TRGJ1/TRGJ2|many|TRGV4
CATWDGLGREDNYKKLF
TGTGCCACCTGGGATGGGCTAGGTCGGGAGGATAATTATAAGAAACTCTTT
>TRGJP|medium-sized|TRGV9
CALWVEELGKKIKVF
TGTGCCTTGTGGGTCGAAGAGTTGGGCAAAAAAATCAAGGTATTT
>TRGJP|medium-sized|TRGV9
CALWEDEELGKKIKVF
TGTGCCTTGTGGGAAGATGAAGAGTTGGGCAAAAAAATCAAGGTATTT
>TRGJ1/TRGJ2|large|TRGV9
CALWEVPKYKKLF
TGTGCCTTGTGGGAGGTACCGAAATATAAGAAACTCTTT
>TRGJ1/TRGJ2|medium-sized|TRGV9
CALWEVSVKLF
TGTGCCTTGTGGGAGGTGTCGGTGAAACTCTTT
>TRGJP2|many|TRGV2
CATWDLGSSDWIKTF
TGTGCCACCTGGGACTTGGGTAGTAGTGATTGGATCAAGACGTTT
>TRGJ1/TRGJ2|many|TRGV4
CATWEGYYKKLF
TGTGCCACCTGGGAGGGGTATTATAAGAAACTCTTT
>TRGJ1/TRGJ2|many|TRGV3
CATWDRPTGYKKLF
TGTGCCACCTGGGACAGGCCAACTGGGTATAAGAAACTCTTT
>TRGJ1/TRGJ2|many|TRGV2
CATWDGPKKLF
TGTGCCACCTGGGACGGGCCTAAGAAACTCTTT
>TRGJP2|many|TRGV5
CATWDRGRGSDWIKTF
TGTGCCACCTGGGACCGCGGGCGGGGTAGTGATTGGATCAAGACGTTT
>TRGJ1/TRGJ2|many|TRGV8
CATWDRPPYYKKLF
TGTGCCACCTGGGATAGGCCTCCTTATTATAAGAAACTCTTT
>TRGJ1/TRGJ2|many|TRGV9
CALWTRSNYYKKLF
TGTGCCTTGTGGACTCGATCGAATTATTATAAGAAACTCTTT
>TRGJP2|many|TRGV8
CATWDRPNSSDWIKTF
TGTGCCACCTGGGATAGACCTAATAGTAGTGATTGGATCAAGACGTTT
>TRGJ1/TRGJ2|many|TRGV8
CATWDINKKLF
TGTGCCACCTGGGATATAAATAAGAAACTCTTT
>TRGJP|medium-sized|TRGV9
CALWEVLRELGKKIKVF
TGTGCCTTGTGGGAGGTATTAAGAGAGTTGGGCAAAAAAATCAAGGTATTT
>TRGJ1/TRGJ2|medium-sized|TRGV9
CALWEVLNYYKKLF
TGTGCCTTGTGGGAGGTTCTCAATTATTATAAGAAACTCTTT
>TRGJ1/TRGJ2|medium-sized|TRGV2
CATWDLENYYKKLF
TGTGCCACCTGGGACCTCGAGAATTATTATAAGAAACTCTTT
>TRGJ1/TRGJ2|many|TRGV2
CATWDGLRNGKLF
TGTGCCACCTGGGACGGGCTTAGAAACGGGAAACTCTTT
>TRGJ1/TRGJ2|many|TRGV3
CATWDRLRKLF
TGTGCCACCTGGGACAGGCTTCGGAAACTCTTT
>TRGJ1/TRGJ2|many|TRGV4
CATWASTWVYYKKLF
TGTGCCACCTGGGCCTCCACATGGGTTTATTATAAGAAACTCTTT
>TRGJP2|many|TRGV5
CATWDTVYSSDWIKTF
TGTGCCACCTGGGACACGGTATATAGTAGTGATTGGATCAAGACGTTT
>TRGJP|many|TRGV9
CALWEGSQELGKKIKVF
TGTGCCTTGTGGGAGGGATCTCAAGAGTTGGGCAAAAAAATCAAGGTATTT
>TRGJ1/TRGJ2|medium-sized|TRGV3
CATWSYYKKLF
TGTGCCACCTGGTCTTATTATAAGAAACTCTTT
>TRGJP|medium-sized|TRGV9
CALWAKQELGKKIKVF
TGTGCCTTGTGGGCGAAGCAAGAGTTGGGCAAAAAAATCAAGGTATTT
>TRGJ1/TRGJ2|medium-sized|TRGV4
CATWDFYKKLF
TGTGCCACCTGGGATTTTTATAAGAAACTCTTT
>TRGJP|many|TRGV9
CALWETQQELGKKIKVF
TGTGCCTTGTGGGAGACCCAGCAAGAGTTGGGCAAAAAAATCAAGGTATTT
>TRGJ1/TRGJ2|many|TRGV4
CATWDGFYYKKLF
TGTGCCACCTGGGATGGGTTTTATTATAAGAAACTCTTT
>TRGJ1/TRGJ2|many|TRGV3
CATWDGDKGYYYYKKLF
TGTGCCACCTGGGACGGCGATAAGGGCTATTATTATTATAAGAAACTCTTT
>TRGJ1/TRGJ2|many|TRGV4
CATWDGRLISYKKLF
TGTGCCACCTGGGATGGGCGGCTTATTTCTTATAAGAAACTCTTT
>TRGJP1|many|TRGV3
CATWKYTTGWFKIF
TGTGCCACCTGGAAATATACCACTGGTTGGTTCAAGATATTT
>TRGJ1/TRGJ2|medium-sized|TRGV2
CATWKNYYKKLF
TGTGCCACCTGGAAGAATTATTATAAGAAACTCTTT
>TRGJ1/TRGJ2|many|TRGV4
CATWDGPRNYYKKLF
TGTGCCACCTGGGATGGGCCCCGGAATTATTATAAGAAACTCTTT
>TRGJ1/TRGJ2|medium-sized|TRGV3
CATWDRRRYYKKLF
TGTGCCACCTGGGACAGGCGAAGGTATTATAAGAAACTCTTT
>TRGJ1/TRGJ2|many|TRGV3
CATWGLVYKKLF
TGTGCCACCTGGGGCCTGGTTTATAAGAAACTCTTT
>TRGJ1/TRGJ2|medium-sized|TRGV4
CATWDGTNYYKKLF
TGTGCCACCTGGGATGGGACTAATTATTATAAGAAACTCTTT
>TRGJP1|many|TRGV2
CATWDGPNLCWFKIF
TGTGCCACCTGGGACGGGCCAAATTTGTGTTGGTTCAAGATATTT
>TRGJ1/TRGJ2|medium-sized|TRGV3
CATWDRPDYYKKLF
TGTGCCACCTGGGACAGGCCAGATTATTATAAGAAACTCTTT
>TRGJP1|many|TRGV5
CATWDRPDTGWFKIF
TGTGCCACCTGGGACAGGCCCGACACTGGTTGGTTCAAGATATTT
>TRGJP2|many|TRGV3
CATWDRPSDWIKTF
TGTGCCACCTGGGACAGGCCAAGTGATTGGATCAAGACGTTT
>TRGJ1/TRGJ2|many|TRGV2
CATWSERDYKKLF
TGTGCCACCTGGTCGGAACGGGATTATAAGAAACTCTTT
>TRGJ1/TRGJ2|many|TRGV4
CATLEGYKKLF
TGTGCCACCCTTGAAGGTTATAAGAAACTCTTT
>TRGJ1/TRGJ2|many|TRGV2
CATWDGHRYKKLF
TGTGCCACCTGGGACGGGCATCGGTATAAGAAACTCTTT
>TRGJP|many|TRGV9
CALWEVQENMLGKKIKVF
TGTGCCTTGTGGGAGGTGCAGGAGAACATGCTGGGCAAAAAAATCAAGGTATTT
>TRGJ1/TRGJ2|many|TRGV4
CATWEEKLF
TGTGCCACCTGGGAAGAGAAACTCTTT
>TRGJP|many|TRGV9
CALWEVGSAGLGKKIKVF
TGTGCCTTGTGGGAGGTGGGTTCAGCGGGGTTGGGCAAAAAAATCAAGGTATTT
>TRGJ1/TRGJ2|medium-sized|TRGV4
CATWDAPYYKKLF
TGTGCCACCTGGGATGCGCCTTATTATAAGAAACTCTTT
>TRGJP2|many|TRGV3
CATWAFACSDWIKTF
TGTGCCACCTGGGCCTTTGCGTGCAGTGATTGGATCAAGACGTTT
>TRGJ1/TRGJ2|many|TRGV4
CATWDPLPKKLF
TGTGCCACCTGGGACCCCCTGCCTAAGAAACTCTTT
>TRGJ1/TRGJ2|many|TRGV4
CATLENSHNYYKKLF
TGTGCCACCCTCGAAAATTCACACAATTATTATAAGAAACTCTTT